These 25 T cell receptor beta chains were all obtained from the same sample, sequenced in a study of T cells in tuberculosis. Libraries were prepared by immunoSEQ multiplex PCR; TCRdb keeps only in-frame clonotypes and omits some of them. The profile covers some 34,000 clones, with about 93% appearing a single time and roughly 6.4% taken by the ten largest. Sequenced input: PBMCs. Every receptor here comes from a donor aged 10-29 years with latent tuberculosis or without tuberculosis infection.

The chain carries TRBV5-1 and TRBJ2-7; D is uncertain. CDR1 and CDR2 (germline): SGHRS, YFSETQ. Trimming shortened V by 5 bases and J by 1 base, and 13 bases separated the two germline ends. This CDR3 region has 14 residues. The CDR3 here is CASRLAAESYEQYF. The CDR3 coding sequence is TGCGCCAGCAGACTGGCTGCGGAATCCTACGAGCAGTACTTC.

V and J are TRBV19 and TRBJ1-1, with 8 nucleotides matching TRBD1. CDR1 and CDR2 (germline): LNHDA, SQIVND (reference sequence). The CDR3 consists of 15 residues. V shed 0 bases, J shed 10 bases, and the junction held 10 bases outside the gene matches. This chain's CDR3 is CASSIEPGQGFAAFF. CDR3 in DNA: TGTGCCAGTAGTATAGAACCCGGACAGGGCTTCGCAGCTTTCTTT.

V is TRBV5-1 and J is TRBJ2-3, with TRBD1 as a possible D gene (6 bases). Looked up from germline, CDR1 is SGHRS and CDR2 is YFSETQ. The V end was cut by 2 bases, the J end by 5 bases, with 12 bases between. The CDR3 has 14 amino acids. The CDR3 reads CASSFVGARDTQYF. Here the CDR3 DNA reads TGCGCCAGCAGCTTCGTGGGGGCTAGAGATACGCAGTATTTT.

V gene TRBV4-3 combines with J gene TRBJ2-3; TRBD2 is a possible D gene (6 bases). Germline-derived CDR1 and CDR2 are LGHNA and YSLEER. The length of the CDR3 is 16 residues. Trimming pared 3 bases from V and 1 base from J, leaving 14 bases between. The CDR3 here is CASSQAGPPRTDTQYF. In DNA form, the CDR3 reads TGCGCCAGCAGCCAGGCGGGACCCCCCCGCACAGATACGCAGTATTTT.

The table lists this clone with a few counts. The chain has TRBV9 and TRBJ2-7; 9 bases line up with TRBD1. Germline V gives CDR1 SGDLS, CDR2 YYNGEE. The ends lost 4 bases at V and 7 bases at J; junction bases unmatched: 12. This CDR3 has 15 amino acids. DNA for the CDR3: TGTGCCAGCAGCCGCGATCGGGACAGGGTCCGGGAGCAGTACTTC. Translating gives CASSRDRDRVREQYF.

The rearrangement joins TRBV6-1 to TRBJ2-4; D perhaps matches TRBD1 (6 bases). V shed 1 base and J shed 2 bases, with 12 bases lying between them. Per germline, CDR1 MNHNS and CDR2 SASEGT. The CDR3 has 16 amino acids. The CDR3 nucleotides are TGTGCCAGCAGTGAAGTACCAGGGGCCCCCAAAAACATTCAGTACTTC. It translates to CASSEVPGAPKNIQYF.

V gene TRBV7-3 combines with J gene TRBJ1-1; 7 bases line up with TRBD1. The V gene end was trimmed by 5 bases and the J gene end by 5 bases; junction bases not matched to a gene: 5. CDR1 is SGHTA and CDR2 is FQGTGA in the germline V gene. The CDR3 covers 13 residues. CDR3 region: CASSLNRGTEAFF. The CDR3 bases are TGTGCCAGCAGCCTCAACAGGGGAACTGAAGCTTTCTTT.

The J gene is TRBJ2-7, the V gene TRBV5-1, with D possibly matching TRBD1 (5 bases). The CDR3 covers 14 residues. Per the germline V gene, CDR1 is SGHRS and CDR2 is YFSETQ. The germline V and J ends were trimmed by 1 base and 2 bases, with 10 bases remaining between them. The CDR3 DNA follows: TGCGCCAGCAGCTTGACCGCCAGGGCCTACGAGCAGTACTTC. Translating gives CASSLTARAYEQYF.

The gene calls are TRBV5-6 and TRBJ2-7; D may be TRBD1 (5 bases). This CDR3 spans 16 amino acids. Germline assignment: CDR1 SGHDT and CDR2 YYEEEE. V lost 2 bases and J lost 5, with 20 bases in between. The CDR3 DNA reads as TGTGCCAGCAGCTTTTGGGGCCACAGTTCAAGAAACGAGCAGTACTTC. It translates to CASSFWGHSSRNEQYF.

V and J are TRBV5-4 and TRBJ1-2; 7 bases are shared with TRBD1. The length of the CDR3 is 14 residues. Germline assignment: CDR1 SGHNT and CDR2 YYREEE (reference sequence). V was clipped by 2 bases and J by 6 bases; unmatched bases: 7. The CDR3 spells CASSFGRGLDGYTF. CDR3 DNA sequence: TGTGCCAGCAGCTTTGGCAGGGGGTTGGATGGCTACACCTTC.

The gene calls are TRBV4-1 and TRBJ1-1; D ambiguous. Germline V gene sequence: CDR1 MGHRA, CDR2 YSYEKL. The V gene lost 4 bases and the J gene lost 1 base, with 16 bases spanning the gap. The CDR3 runs 16 residues. The CDR3 DNA follows: TGCGCCAGCAGCCGGGAGGGTTCGTCCCCGAACACTGAAGCTTTCTTT. Translation: CASSREGSSPNTEAFF.

The V and J genes are TRBV7-2 and TRBJ2-7, with D perhaps matching TRBD2 (6 bases). The V and J ends lost 2 bases and 2 bases respectively, with 13 bases between them. CDR1 SGHTA and CDR2 FQGNSA come from the germline V gene. This CDR3 contains 15 residues. The CDR3 nucleotides are TGTGCCAGCAGCTTAACCCCGGGACTGGCCTACGAGCAGTACTTC. This translates into CASSLTPGLAYEQYF.

This sequence joins TRBV5-6 and TRBJ1-2; D may be TRBD1 (5 bases). This CDR3 contains 13 residues. Trimming took off 5 bases at V and 5 bases at J, with 13 bases between the two ends. Germline V gives CDR1 SGHDT, CDR2 YYEEEE. CDR3 DNA: TGTGCCAGCAGTGGGGGGACGGGGTATGGCTACACCTTC. Translated, it gives CASSGGTGYGYTF.

The V call is TRBV19, the J call TRBJ1-2; no definite D call. The germline gives CDR1 LNHDA, CDR2 SQIVND (reference sequence). There are 14 residues in the CDR3. With 10 bases removed from V and 0 bases from J, the gap between germline ends came to 15 bases. The CDR3 nucleotides read TGTGCCACAACATATAGCCTTACTAACTATGGCTACACCTTC. As protein: CATTYSLTNYGYTF. Full variable domain (remainder filled in from reference TRBV19 and TRBJ1-2): DGGITQSPKYLFRKEGQNVTLSCEQNLNHDAMYWYRQDPGQGLRLIYYSQIVNDFQKGDIAEGYSVSREKKESFPLTVTSAQKNPTAFYLCATTYSLTNYGYTFGSGTRLTVV.

The chain joins TRBV6-5 to TRBJ1-5; D is ambiguous. The CDR3 is made up of 16 amino acids. Between the trimmed V and J ends, which lost 0 bases and 7 bases, there was a span of 16 bases. Germline V lookup: CDR1 MNHEY, CDR2 SVGAGI. CDR3 sequence: CASSYSGFGVSQPQHF. In DNA form, the CDR3 reads TGTGCCAGCAGTTACTCAGGCTTCGGGGTCAGCCAGCCCCAGCATTTT.

This chain uses TRBV4-1 with TRBJ1-1; possibly TRBD1 for D (5 bases). CDR1 and CDR2 (germline): MGHRA, YSYEKL. The CDR3 is made up of 15 amino acids. Trimming left V 1 base short and J 3 bases short, with 12 bases between. The CDR3 DNA reads as TGCGCCAGCAGCCAAGTAGGTTTAGGGGACACTGAAGCTTTCTTT. This sequence encodes CASSQVGLGDTEAFF.

The V and J genes are TRBV11-3 and TRBJ2-1; 8 bases line up with TRBD2. V shed 5 bases, J shed 9 bases, and the junction held 3 bases outside the gene matches. Per the germline V gene, CDR1 is SGHNT and CDR2 is YENEEA. This CDR3 comprises 12 residues. CDR3 DNA sequence: TGTGCCAGCAGCCCGGGGGGGCTTGAGCAGTTCTTC. Its protein product is CASSPGGLEQFF.

This chain uses TRBV18 with TRBJ2-1; TRBD1 matches 9 bases. This CDR3 is built from 17 residues. Per the germline V gene, CDR1 is KGHSH and CDR2 is LQKENI. V gave up 4 bases and J gave up 5 bases; unmatched junction bases: 12. CDR3 bases: TGTGCCAGCTCACTCCCCGGGACAGGGAAGGCACACAATGAGCAGTTCTTC. This encodes CASSLPGTGKAHNEQFF.

This chain links TRBV27 with TRBJ1-2; tentative D call: TRBD1 (5 bases). CDR3 length: 12 residues. Germline values: CDR1 MNHEY, CDR2 SMNVEV (reference sequence). The V end lost 2 bases, the J end lost 6 bases, and 7 bases lay between the germline ends. CDR3 protein: CASSLKGHGYTF. DNA of the CDR3: TGTGCCAGCAGTTTAAAGGGGCATGGCTACACCTTC.

CDR3 sequence (DNA): TGCGCCAGCAGCCAAGATTCGAGAAGCTCCTATAATTCACCCCTCCACTTT. The encoded protein is CASSQDSRSSYNSPLHF. The chain combines TRBV4-3 with TRBJ1-6; D is ambiguous. Germline V gives CDR1 LGHNA, CDR2 YSLEER. The CDR3 sequence is 17 residues long. The ends were cut back, 0 bases at V and 0 bases at J, with 9 bases in the middle.

The gene calls are TRBV10-1 and TRBJ2-6; TRBD1 is a possible D gene (5 bases). CDR3 length: 18 residues. The V end lost 3 bases, the J end lost 2 bases, and 17 bases lay between the germline ends. From germline, CDR1 is WNHNN and CDR2 SYGVQD (reference sequence). The CDR3 bases are TGCGCCAGCAGTGAATGGCAGGGCGACCCTCCTGGGGCCAACGTCCTGACTTTC. It specifies CASSEWQGDPPGANVLTF.

The gene calls are TRBV7-9 and TRBJ2-3; 10 bases align to TRBD1. V was pared by 5 bases and J by 5 bases, with 7 bases of the junction left unmatched. The CDR3 contains 15 residues. Germline CDR1 and CDR2: SEHNR and FQNEAQ (reference sequence). The CDR3 DNA reads as TGTGCCAGCAGCCCGGGACAGGGGATCCTAGATACGCAGTATTTT. It translates to CASSPGQGILDTQYF.

This clone was seen once. This rearrangement joins TRBV5-1 to TRBJ2-7, with D tentatively TRBD1 (5 bases). The V and J ends lost 6 bases and 7 bases respectively, with 20 bases between them. Germline V gives CDR1 SGHRS, CDR2 YFSETQ. The CDR3 sequence is 14 residues long. The chain's CDR3 is CASTQLPGPREQYF. DNA for the CDR3: TGCGCCAGCACACAATTACCAGGGCCGAGGGAGCAGTACTTC. Looking up the rest from reference TRBV5-1 and TRBJ2-7 gives the full variable domain: KAGVTQTPRYLIKTRGQQVTLSCSPISGHRSVSWYQQTPGQGLQFLFEYFSETQRNKGNFPGRFSGRQFSNSRSEMNVSTLELGDSALYLCASTQLPGPREQYFGPGTRLTVT.

J is TRBJ1-6 and V is TRBV6-1; no firm D call. This CDR3 has 13 amino acids. Looked up from germline, CDR1 is MNHNS and CDR2 is SASEGT. Deletions cut 1 base from V and 10 bases from J, with 8 bases between. The CDR3 loop is CASSEGASSPLHF. CDR3 sequence (DNA): TGTGCCAGCAGTGAAGGGGCGTCCTCACCCCTCCACTTT.

The chain couples TRBV6-5 to TRBJ1-1, with 7 nucleotides matching TRBD1. The junction had 8 bases not matched to a gene; V was cut back by 1 base and J by 6 bases. There are 15 residues in the CDR3. Germline-derived CDR1 and CDR2 are MNHEY and SVGAGI. CDR3 DNA sequence: TGTGCCAGCAGTTACTTCGAGGTTGGACAGGCTGAAGCTTTCTTT. Its translation is CASSYFEVGQAEAFF.